This TCR beta chain was profiled in a study of monozygotic twins with inflammatory bowel disease. Study conclusions and caveats: Twins classed as concordant or discordant showed no difference in repertoire similarity, possibly from limited power. Healthy co-twins exceeded IBD patients in TCRbeta diversity as measured by inverse Simpson.

CDR3 length: 14 amino acids. CDR1 and CDR2 from the germline V gene are SGHRS and YFSETQ. Remarks on this clonotype: What it binds is not known.

A template switching step added UMIs, each with a 6-nucleotide sample barcode. PCR of TCRalpha and TCRbeta cDNA was nested, with two rounds of around 16 and 10 cycles. TCRdb re-called the 5' RACE reads, yielding one record per CDR3 amino acid sequence without DNA. The listing records 170,000 or so distinct CDR3 sequences. Sequenced input: blood. This clonotype was sampled from a human donor with ulcerative colitis or Crohn's disease, or a healthy co-twin of an affected twin (not recorded which). This chain links TRBV5-1 with TRBJ2-1; the TCRdb D gene call, TRBD1, has no DNA to confirm it. CDR3 protein: CASSSDGAYNEQFF.